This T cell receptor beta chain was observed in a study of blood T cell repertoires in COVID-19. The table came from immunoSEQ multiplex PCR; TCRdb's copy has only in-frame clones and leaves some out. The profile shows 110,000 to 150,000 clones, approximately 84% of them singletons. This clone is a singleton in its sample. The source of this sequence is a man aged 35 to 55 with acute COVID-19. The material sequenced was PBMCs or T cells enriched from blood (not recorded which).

The CDR3, as DNA: TGCGCCAGCAGCGGGGAGCGGGGGAGTAGCACAGATACGCAGTATTTT. Its translation: CASSGERGSSTDTQYF. The chain links TRBV5-1 to TRBJ2-3, with 8 bases lining up with TRBD2. The CDR3 contains 16 residues. V lost 4 bases and J lost 0; bases outside the gene matches: 7. Germline lookup yields CDR1 SGHRS and CDR2 YFSETQ.